These 25 T cell receptor beta chains were all obtained from the same sample, sequenced in a study of shared clonotypes between healthy human individuals. The data were produced by immunoSEQ multiplex PCR, yet TCRdb's version contains in-frame clones alone and is incomplete. The sample lists more than 1.2 million clones; approximately 98.5% were seen once. Sequencing was performed on naive CD4+ T cells sorted from blood. Indicated subset: CD45RA+ positively selected. These receptors all come from a man aged 30-40 years in good health.

The sample holds one count of this clone. At the DNA level, this CDR3 is encoded by other sequences in the same sample as well. The V gene is TRBV9, the J gene TRBJ1-2; D possibly corresponds to TRBD1 (5 bases). CDR3 size: 11 residues. The V gene lost 3 bases and the J gene lost 5 bases, with 5 bases spanning the gap. CDR1 and CDR2 from the germline V gene are SGDLS and YYNGEE. The CDR3: CASSGGYGYTF. The CDR3 nucleotides read TGTGCCAGCAGCGGGGGGTATGGCTACACCTTC.

The CDR3 is CASSPRGQIYGYTF. CDR3 sequence (DNA): TGTGCCAGCAGTCCTCGGGGACAGATCTATGGCTACACCTTC. The chain couples TRBV27 to TRBJ1-2, with TRBD1 matching over 7 bases. The V gene end was trimmed by 5 bases and the J gene end by 4 bases; junction bases not matched to a gene: 7. The CDR3 covers 14 residues. Germline values: CDR1 MNHEY, CDR2 SMNVEV (reference sequence).

This chain links TRBV21-1 with TRBJ2-1; TRBD2 is the table's D call, not checked against the DNA. TRBV21-1 is a pseudogene. This CDR3 is built from 16 residues. CDR3: CASSKEVTSFGNEQFF. The CDR3 coding sequence is TGTGCCAGCAGCAAAGAGGTGACTAGTTTTGGCAATGAGCAGTTCTTC.

V and J are TRBV15 and TRBJ2-1; 7 bases align to TRBD2. The germline V gene encodes CDR1 LNHNV and CDR2 YYDKDF (reference sequence). The CDR3 is made up of 17 amino acids. V shed 4 bases, J shed 0 bases, and the junction held 9 bases outside the gene matches. CDR3 residues: CATSTSPSGSSYNEQFF. The CDR3 nucleotides read TGTGCCACCAGCACCAGTCCTAGCGGAAGCTCCTACAATGAGCAGTTCTTC.

Only one count was recorded for this clone. J is TRBJ1-5 and V is TRBV28, with 11 bases matching TRBD1. The trim removed 6 bases at V and 2 bases at J, leaving 0 bases unmatched. The CDR3 has 14 residues. Germline loops: CDR1 MDHEN, CDR2 SYDVKM. The CDR3 DNA reads TGTGCCAGCAGGGGACAGGGGGGCAATCAGCCCCAGCATTTT. It yields the protein CASRGQGGNQPQHF.

This chain connects TRBV25-1 to TRBJ2-5, with D perhaps TRBD1 (5 bases). Trimming took off 7 bases at V and 4 bases at J, with 7 bases between the two ends. The CDR3 sequence is 11 residues long. Germline CDR1 is MGHDK and CDR2 is SYGVNS. CDR3 region: CASTDIETQYF. The CDR3 nucleotides read TGTGCCAGCACGGACATAGAGACCCAGTACTTC.

V and J are TRBV25-1 and TRBJ2-1; 12 bases agree with TRBD2. J gave up 8 bases and V 6 bases, and 2 bases lay outside the gene matches. The germline V gene has CDR1 MGHDK and CDR2 SYGVNS. The CDR3 has 13 residues. This CDR3 is CASRSSGRDEQFF. CDR3 in DNA: TGTGCCAGCAGGTCTAGCGGGAGGGATGAGCAGTTCTTC.

V and J are TRBV5-1 and TRBJ2-1; TRBD2 matches 8 bases. Trimming took 2 bases from V and 0 from J; bases not matched to a gene: 4. This CDR3 contains 16 residues. CDR1 and CDR2 from the germline V gene are SGHRS and YFSETQ. This chain's CDR3 is CASSFGGGISYNEQFF. The CDR3 nucleotides are TGCGCCAGCAGCTTTGGCGGGGGGATCTCCTACAATGAGCAGTTCTTC.

The V call is TRBV13, the J call TRBJ2-1, with D perhaps matching TRBD1 (6 bases). The germline CDR1 and CDR2 sequences are PRHDT and FYEKMQ (reference sequence). Trimming shortened V by 5 bases and J by 2 bases, and 13 bases separated the two germline ends. The CDR3 consists of 15 residues. The CDR3 sequence is CASSADRPPYNEQFF. CDR3 nucleotides: TGTGCCAGCAGCGCTGACAGGCCCCCCTACAATGAGCAGTTCTTC.

This clone came up once. The chain carries TRBV6-5 and TRBJ2-3; D gene unclear. This CDR3 has 14 residues. V shed 8 bases and J shed 7 bases, with 19 bases lying between them. CDR1 is MNHEY and CDR2 is SVGAGI in the germline V gene. In DNA form, the CDR3 reads TGTGCCAGCCGTTCTCTATCGCTCCAAAATACGCAGTATTTT. It translates to CASRSLSLQNTQYF.

CDR3 in DNA: TGTGCCAGCACCCGGGCCCAGGACTCATACGAGCAGTACTTC. This gives the protein CASTRAQDSYEQYF. The chain combines TRBV6-1 with TRBJ2-7; TRBD2 is a possible D gene (5 bases). V lost 7 bases, J lost 4 bases, and 17 bases lay in between. CDR1 and CDR2 from the germline V gene are MNHNS and SASEGT. The CDR3 totals 14 residues.

The chain has TRBV5-4 and TRBJ2-1; the match to TRBD2 covers 9 bases. The CDR3 is 15 amino acids. Germline V gene data show CDR1 as SGHNT and CDR2 as YYREEE (reference sequence). V lost 0 bases to trimming and J lost 10 bases; unmatched junction nucleotides: 8. CDR3 region: CASSLASGTHHEQFF. CDR3 sequence (DNA): TGTGCCAGCAGCTTGGCTAGCGGGACCCACCACGAGCAGTTCTTC.

The gene calls are TRBV5-1 and TRBJ2-1, with D uncertain. The V gene lost 2 bases and the J gene lost 5 bases, with 11 bases spanning the gap. This CDR3 is built from 14 residues. Germline values: CDR1 SGHRS, CDR2 YFSETQ. The DNA of the CDR3 is TGCGCCAGCAGCTTTAACGCTCCTAACAATGAGCAGTTCTTC. Its translation is CASSFNAPNNEQFF.

This sequence joins TRBV7-9 and TRBJ2-3; D gene ambiguous. Germline loops: CDR1 SEHNR, CDR2 FQNEAQ (reference sequence). CDR3 size: 16 residues. V was clipped by 1 base and J by 2 bases, with 13 bases between them. The CDR3 region has the DNA TGTGCCAGCAGCTTAGGAGGTATCACCTACACAGATACGCAGTATTTT. This encodes CASSLGGITYTDTQYF.

The chain uses TRBV30 and TRBJ1-2, with TRBD1 as a possible D gene (5 bases). V was shortened by 0 bases and J by 7 bases, with 15 bases between the two germline ends. Germline V gene lookup returns CDR1 GTSNPN and CDR2 SVGIG (reference sequence). This CDR3 region has 14 residues. The CDR3 protein is CAWSVARAGSGYTF. The CDR3 region has the DNA TGTGCCTGGAGTGTGGCCAGGGCCGGGTCTGGCTACACCTTC. Full variable domain (rest looked up from reference TRBV30 and TRBJ1-2): SQTIHQWPATLVQPVGSPLSLECTVEGTSNPNLYWYRQAAGRGLQLLFYSVGIGQISSEVPQNLSASRPQDRQFILSSKKLLLSDSGFYLCAWSVARAGSGYTFGSGTRLTVV.

This clone is a singleton in its sample. This sequence joins TRBV5-5 and TRBJ1-1, with D tentatively TRBD1 (5 bases). Trimming took off 5 bases at V and 5 bases at J, with 25 bases between the two ends. The CDR3 has 17 amino acids. Germline CDR1 reads SGHKS; CDR2 reads YYEKEE (reference sequence). CDR3 nucleotides: TGTGCCAGCAGATTTTCCACGATGGGGCAAAACGGGACTGAAGCTTTCTTT. Its protein product is CASRFSTMGQNGTEAFF.

The rearrangement joins TRBV5-4 to TRBJ2-7; 10 bases fit TRBD1. V shed 2 bases and J 7 bases; nucleotides not matched to a gene: 6. There are 14 residues in the CDR3. CDR1 is SGHNT and CDR2 is YYREEE in the germline V gene (reference sequence). The CDR3 loop is CASSFGQGVVEQYF. In DNA, the CDR3 is TGTGCCAGCAGCTTCGGACAGGGGGTCGTGGAGCAGTACTTC.

This chain connects TRBV18 to TRBJ1-4; no clear D gene. Looked up from germline, CDR1 is KGHSH and CDR2 is LQKENI. Trimming pared 2 bases from V and 8 bases from J, leaving 21 bases between. The CDR3 contains 17 residues. The CDR3 here is CASSPTLFQRGEEKLFF. The CDR3 nucleotides are TGTGCCAGCTCACCAACCTTGTTTCAACGGGGAGAGGAAAAACTGTTTTTT. The full variable domain, its missing parts supplied by reference TRBV18 and TRBJ1-4, is NAGVMQNPRHLVRRRGQEARLRCSPMKGHSHVYWYRQLPEEGLKFMVYLQKENIIDESGMPKERFSAEFPKEGPSILRIQQVVRGDSAAYFCASSPTLFQRGEEKLFFGSGTQLSVL.

The V call is TRBV7-6, the J call TRBJ2-7; D not certain. Between the trimmed V and J ends, which lost 5 bases and 2 bases, there was a span of 16 bases. Per the germline V gene, CDR1 is SGHVS and CDR2 is FNYEAQ. The CDR3 is made up of 15 amino acids. CDR3 coding DNA: TGTGCCAGCAGCCCTAGAGACTCCCCAACCTACGAGCAGTACTTC. This codes for CASSPRDSPTYEQYF.

V usage is TRBV6-1 and J usage is TRBJ2-1, with 10 nucleotides matching TRBD2. The germline V gene encodes CDR1 MNHNS and CDR2 SASEGT. V shed 1 base and J 6 bases; nucleotides not matched to a gene: 12. This CDR3 has 18 amino acids. The CDR3 loop reads CASSEVAGGIGTSNEQFF. In DNA form, the CDR3 reads TGTGCCAGCAGTGAAGTAGCGGGAGGAATTGGGACCTCCAATGAGCAGTTCTTC.

The chain has TRBV5-5 and TRBJ2-4; D is perhaps TRBD1 (5 bases). Germline lookup yields CDR1 SGHKS and CDR2 YYEKEE (reference sequence). The CDR3 is 13 residues long. V was pared by 2 bases and J by 9 bases, with 12 bases between. The CDR3 bases are TGTGCCAGCAGCTTCAGGGAATGGGGCATTCAGTACTTC. The encoded protein is CASSFREWGIQYF. Full variable domain (outside the CDR3, taken from reference TRBV5-5 and TRBJ2-4): DAGVTQSPTHLIKTRGQQVTLRCSPISGHKSVSWYQQVLGQGPQFIFQYYEKEERGRGNFPDRFSARQFPNYSSELNVNALLLGDSALYLCASSFREWGIQYFGAGTRLSVL.

The CDR3 here is CASTSDRTRREQYF. The CDR3 DNA reads as TGCGCCAGCACCTCGGACAGAACAAGGCGCGAGCAGTACTTC. J is TRBJ2-7 and V is TRBV5-1; tentatively, D is TRBD1 (6 bases). Germline V gene data show CDR1 as SGHRS and CDR2 as YFSETQ. CDR3 length equals 14 residues. Trimming took 6 bases from V and 6 from J, leaving 19 bases between them. The full variable domain, its missing parts supplied by reference TRBV5-1 and TRBJ2-7, is KAGVTQTPRYLIKTRGQQVTLSCSPISGHRSVSWYQQTPGQGLQFLFEYFSETQRNKGNFPGRFSGRQFSNSRSEMNVSTLELGDSALYLCASTSDRTRREQYFGPGTRLTVT.

The rearrangement uses TRBV7-6 and TRBJ1-1; the D gene is possibly TRBD1 (6 bases). V lost 5 bases to trimming and J lost 0 bases, with 16 bases between them. CDR3 length equals 16 residues. Germline V lookup: CDR1 SGHVS, CDR2 FNYEAQ. The CDR3 coding sequence is TGTGCCAGCAGCGGAAGAATCGGACAGTTGAACACTGAAGCTTTCTTT. Translation: CASSGRIGQLNTEAFF. Filled out from reference TRBV7-6 and TRBJ1-1, the complete variable domain reads GAGVSQSPRYKVTKRGQDVALRCDPISGHVSLYWYRQALGQGPEFLTYFNYEAQQDKSGLPNDRFSAERPEGSISTLTIQRTEQRDSAMYRCASSGRIGQLNTEAFFGQGTRLTVV.

This rearrangement joins TRBV5-1 to TRBJ2-2, with 9 bases matching TRBD1. With 3 bases clipped from V and 9 bases from J, the junction kept 3 bases outside the gene matches. Germline assignment: CDR1 SGHRS and CDR2 YFSETQ. This CDR3 has 13 residues. This chain's CDR3 is CASSSGQGWELFF. CDR3 in DNA: TGCGCCAGCAGCTCGGGACAGGGTTGGGAGCTGTTTTTT.

The chain recombines TRBV27 with TRBJ2-7, with 8 bases that match TRBD1. Germline lookup yields CDR1 MNHEY and CDR2 SMNVEV (reference sequence). CDR3 length equals 14 residues. V gave up 7 bases and J gave up 6 bases; unmatched junction bases: 11. This CDR3 reads CASNPDREATEQYF. For the CDR3, the DNA is TGTGCCAGCAATCCGGACAGGGAGGCTACCGAGCAGTACTTC.